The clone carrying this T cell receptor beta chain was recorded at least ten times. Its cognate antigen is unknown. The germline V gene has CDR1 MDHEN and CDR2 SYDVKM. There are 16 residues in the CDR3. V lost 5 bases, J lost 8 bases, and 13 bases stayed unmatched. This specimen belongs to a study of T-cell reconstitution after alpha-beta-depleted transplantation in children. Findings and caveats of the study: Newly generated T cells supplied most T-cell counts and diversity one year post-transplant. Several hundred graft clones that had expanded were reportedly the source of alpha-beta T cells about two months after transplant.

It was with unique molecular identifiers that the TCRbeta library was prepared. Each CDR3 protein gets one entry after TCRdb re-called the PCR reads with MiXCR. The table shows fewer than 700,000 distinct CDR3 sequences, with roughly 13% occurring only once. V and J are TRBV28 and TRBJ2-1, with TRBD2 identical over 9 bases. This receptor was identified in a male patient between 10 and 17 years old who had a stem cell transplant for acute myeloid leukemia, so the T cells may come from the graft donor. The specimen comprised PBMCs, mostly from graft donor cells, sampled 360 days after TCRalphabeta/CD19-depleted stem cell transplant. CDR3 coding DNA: TGTGCCAGCAGTCTCGCCGGGACTAGCTCTTTCGATGAGCAGTTCTTC. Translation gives CASSLAGTSSFDEQFF.